The 32 T cell receptor beta chains below all came from one sample that was sequenced in a study of blood T cell repertoires in COVID-19. Sequenced by immunoSEQ multiplex PCR; TCRdb stores in-frame clones only, minus some. The sample has approximately 120,000 clones, 85% to 90% seen once; the top ten hold 25% to 30%. Specimen: peripheral blood. The receptors shown here come from a woman of 80 years or more with acute or convalescent COVID-19.

The sample holds a few counts of this clone. The chain carries TRBV2 and TRBJ1-5; D unresolved. The germline V and J ends were trimmed by 3 bases and 3 bases, with 9 bases remaining between them. CDR1 is SNHLY, CDR2 FYNNEI, per germline. The CDR3 is made up of 14 amino acids. The DNA for the CDR3 is TGTGCCAGCAGTGAGAGTACGTTCAATCAGCCCCAGCATTTT. Its translation: CASSESTFNQPQHF. Full variable domain (missing parts from reference TRBV2 and TRBJ1-5): EPEVTQTPSHQVTQMGQEVILRCVPISNHLYFYWYRQILGQKVEFLVSFYNNEISEKSEIFDDQFSVERPDGSNFTLKIRSTKLEDSAMYFCASSESTFNQPQHFGDGTRLSIL.

The gene calls are TRBV9 and TRBJ2-3, with a weak D call TRBD2 (6 bases). V was trimmed by 1 base and J by 2 bases, leaving 11 bases between them. The CDR3 covers 15 residues. Germline V lookup: CDR1 SGDLS, CDR2 YYNGEE. CDR3 coding DNA: TGTGCCAGCAGCGTATTTAGCGGACACACAGATACGCAGTATTTT. Its translation: CASSVFSGHTDTQYF.

The CDR3 nucleotides read TGTGCCAGCAGCTTAAGTGACACAAACTATGGCTACACCTTC. This gives the protein CASSLSDTNYGYTF. The chain couples TRBV7-9 to TRBJ1-2; D is ambiguous. This CDR3 spans 14 amino acids. Germline V CDR1 and CDR2: SEHNR, FQNEAQ (reference sequence). With 2 bases removed from V and 2 bases from J, the gap between germline ends came to 9 bases.

This chain links TRBV5-4 with TRBJ1-2, with 9 bases identical to TRBD1. This CDR3 contains 14 residues. The junction had 5 bases not matched to a gene; V was cut back by 4 bases and J by 4 bases. From germline, CDR1 is SGHNT and CDR2 YYREEE (reference sequence). CDR3 residues: CASSPLDRGYGYTF. The CDR3 coding sequence is TGTGCCAGCAGCCCACTGGACAGGGGCTATGGCTACACCTTC.

CDR3 sequence: CASKEINYGYTF. For the CDR3, the DNA is TGTGCCAGTAAAGAGATTAACTATGGCTACACCTTC. This chain links TRBV19 with TRBJ1-2; D uncertain. This CDR3 contains 12 residues. V was shortened by 7 bases and J by 1 base, with 7 bases between the two germline ends. Germline V gene data show CDR1 as LNHDA and CDR2 as SQIVND (reference sequence).

V usage is TRBV3-1 (or the pseudogene TRBV3-2) and J usage is TRBJ1-2; D not resolved. The CDR3 extends over 14 amino acids. Germline V gene sequence: CDR1 LGHDT, CDR2 YNNKEL (reference sequence). The V gene lost 1 base and the J gene lost 5 bases, with 11 bases spanning the gap. The CDR3 sequence is CASSQVRESYGYTF. The CDR3 nucleotides are TGTGCCAGCAGCCAAGTTAGAGAGTCGTATGGCTACACCTTC.

The chain employs TRBV7-2 and TRBJ2-7; TRBD1 is a possible D gene (6 bases). Trimming took 5 bases from V and 2 from J, leaving 16 bases between them. Germline CDR1 reads SGHTA; CDR2 reads FQGNSA. The CDR3 extends over 15 amino acids. The CDR3 DNA follows: TGTGCCAGCAGCCCTCAGACCGGACAGCCCTACGAGCAGTACTTC. Translating gives CASSPQTGQPYEQYF. Complete variable domain (other parts from reference TRBV7-2 and TRBJ2-7): GAGVSQSPSNKVTEKGKDVELRCDPISGHTALYWYRQSLGQGLEFLIYFQGNSAPDKSGLPSDRFSAERTGGSVSTLTIQRTQQEDSAVYLCASSPQTGQPYEQYFGPGTRLTVT.

A few counts support this clone. The gene calls are TRBV5-6 and TRBJ1-6, with no clear D. Deletions cut 1 base from V and 1 base from J, with 3 bases between. The germline CDR1 and CDR2 sequences are SGHDT and YYEEEE. CDR3 length equals 14 residues. The CDR3 DNA reads as TGTGCCAGCAGCTTGTATTCCTATAATTCACCCCTCCACTTT. It yields the protein CASSLYSYNSPLHF.

V is TRBV4-3 and J is TRBJ1-2, with D possibly being TRBD1 (6 bases). The CDR3 is made up of 17 amino acids. Germline V CDR1 and CDR2: LGHNA, YSLEER. With 1 base removed from V and 4 bases from J, the gap between germline ends came to 19 bases. In nucleotides, the CDR3 is TGCGCCAGCAGCCAAGTCCGTGGAACAGGGCTCGTCTATGGCTACACCTTC. Encoded protein: CASSQVRGTGLVYGYTF.

The rearrangement joins TRBV9 to TRBJ2-5, with D perhaps matching TRBD1 (5 bases). In germline, CDR1 is SGDLS, CDR2 YYNGEE. Trimming shortened V by 2 bases and J by 5 bases, and 13 bases separated the two germline ends. The CDR3 runs to 14 residues. This CDR3 reads CASSVSGYLETQYF. CDR3 coding DNA: TGTGCCAGCAGCGTGTCAGGGTACCTTGAGACCCAGTACTTC.

The CDR3 region has the DNA TGTGCCAGCAGTTACTCAACAGCAACAAACACTGAAGCTTTCTTT. It specifies CASSYSTATNTEAFF. The gene calls are TRBV6-5 and TRBJ1-1, with D uncertain. CDR1 and CDR2 (germline): MNHEY, SVGAGI. Trimming cost V 0 bases and J 2 bases, with 10 bases left between them. The CDR3 is made up of 15 amino acids.

The chain joins TRBV7-2 to TRBJ2-2; the D gene is possibly TRBD2 (5 bases). Germline V lookup: CDR1 SGHTA, CDR2 FQGNSA. The CDR3 extends over 13 amino acids. V dropped 1 base and J dropped 6 bases, with 6 bases sitting between them. The CDR3 nucleotides read TGTGCCAGCAGCTTAGACGGGGCCGGGGAGCTGTTTTTT. Translation gives CASSLDGAGELFF.

This chain connects TRBV6-5 to TRBJ1-1, with D possibly being TRBD1 (6 bases). The V gene lost 2 bases and the J gene lost 2 bases, with 9 bases spanning the gap. CDR1 is MNHEY, CDR2 SVGAGI, per germline. The CDR3 has 14 residues. The CDR3 loop is CASSYLQGNTEAFF. Here the CDR3 DNA reads TGTGCCAGCAGTTACCTACAGGGTAACACTGAAGCTTTCTTT.

The rearrangement links TRBV2 to TRBJ1-4, with TRBD1 identical over 8 bases. The germline V gene has CDR1 SNHLY and CDR2 FYNNEI. The J segment lost 5 bases and the V segment lost 7 bases, leaving 6 bases of the junction unmatched. The CDR3 sequence is 14 residues long. As DNA, the CDR3 is TGTGCCAGCACTCGGACAGGGCTGAATGAAAAACTGTTTTTT. Translated, it gives CASTRTGLNEKLFF.

V is TRBV27 and J is TRBJ1-1, with D possibly being TRBD1 (6 bases). CDR3 length: 13 residues. Trimming removed 4 bases at V and 0 bases at J, with 6 bases between. Germline lookup yields CDR1 MNHEY and CDR2 SMNVEV (reference sequence). CDR3 bases: TGTGCCAGCAGTTACAGGGTGAACACTGAAGCTTTCTTT. This translates into CASSYRVNTEAFF.

This chain uses TRBV18 with TRBJ1-4; D is ambiguous. The CDR3 sequence is 15 residues long. V was pared by 6 bases and J by 8 bases, with 19 bases between. The germline V gene encodes CDR1 KGHSH and CDR2 LQKENI. In DNA form, the CDR3 reads TGTGCCAGCTCCCAACGACGGGAGGAAGGCGAAAAACTGTTTTTT. Its translation is CASSQRREEGEKLFF.

The J gene is TRBJ2-5, the V gene TRBV5-1; tentative D call: TRBD1 (5 bases). The germline V gene has CDR1 SGHRS and CDR2 YFSETQ. There are 13 residues in the CDR3. V shed 0 bases and J shed 5 bases, with 8 bases lying between them. The CDR3 bases are TGCGCCAGCAGCTTGGTAGGGGCCGAGACCCAGTACTTC. Translated: CASSLVGAETQYF.

The chain uses TRBV5-4 and TRBJ2-5, with 7 nucleotides matching TRBD2. Trimming took 4 bases from V and 5 from J; bases not matched to a gene: 5. Germline values: CDR1 SGHNT, CDR2 YYREEE (reference sequence). The CDR3 is made up of 13 amino acids. The CDR3 region is CASSLAEWETQYF. CDR3 bases: TGTGCCAGCAGCCTAGCGGAATGGGAGACCCAGTACTTC.

The genes are TRBV18 and TRBJ1-1; D ambiguous. V lost 5 bases and J 0 bases, leaving 13 bases between the germline ends. The CDR3 spans 15 residues. From germline, CDR1 is KGHSH and CDR2 LQKENI. CDR3 DNA sequence: TGTGCCAGCTCAGCTTCAGGTTCACTGAACACTGAAGCTTTCTTT. This sequence encodes CASSASGSLNTEAFF.

This chain uses TRBV5-1 with TRBJ1-1; D remains ambiguous. Germline loops: CDR1 SGHRS, CDR2 YFSETQ. The CDR3 is made up of 15 amino acids. The ends were cut back, 6 bases at V and 1 base at J, with 16 bases in the middle. CDR3 amino acids: CASKSDSQPNTEAFF. Written as DNA, the CDR3 is TGCGCCAGCAAGTCGGACTCACAACCGAACACTGAAGCTTTCTTT.

This rearrangement joins TRBV6-5 to TRBJ1-3; 7 bases match TRBD1. V dropped 4 bases and J dropped 0; count of bases not matched to a gene: 6. This CDR3 spans 16 amino acids. Per the germline V gene, CDR1 is MNHEY and CDR2 is SVGAGI. The CDR3 loop reads CASSLGQTISGNTIYF. CDR3 DNA sequence: TGTGCCAGCAGTTTGGGACAGACCATCTCTGGAAACACCATATATTTT.

CDR3 bases: TGCGCCAGCAGCAGTGCAGGGCAAAGCTCTGGAAACACCATATATTTT. It is translated as CASSSAGQSSGNTIYF. This sequence joins TRBV5-1 and TRBJ1-3; TRBD1 might be the D (5 bases). The CDR3 has 16 residues. V was trimmed by 4 bases and J by 0 bases, leaving 14 bases between them. Per the germline V gene, CDR1 is SGHRS and CDR2 is YFSETQ.

Details on this clone: At one end, the junction sequence differs from germline, possibly due to a read error. V is TRBV5-1 and J is TRBJ1-4; TRBD1 aligns across 8 bases. CDR1 and CDR2 (germline): SGHRS, YFSETQ. The CDR3 contains 16 residues. For the CDR3, the DNA is TGCGCCAGCACCTTGGGGACAGGTGTTGGTTCGGAAAAACTGTTTTTT. It is translated as CASTLGTGVGSEKLFF. Full variable domain (missing parts from reference TRBV5-1 and TRBJ1-4): KAGVTQTPRYLIKTRGQQVTLSCSPISGHRSVSWYQQTPGQGLQFLFEYFSETQRNKGNFPGRFSGRQFSNSRSEMNVSTLELGDSALYLCASTLGTGVGSEKLFFGSGTQLSVL.

The chain has TRBV7-8 and TRBJ2-7; D is perhaps TRBD1 (5 bases). V lost 1 base and J 5 bases, leaving 9 bases between the germline ends. Germline assignment: CDR1 SGHVS and CDR2 FQNEAQ. The CDR3 has 13 amino acids. The CDR3 nucleotides are TGTGCCAGCAGCTTAGGGCGGACAAACGAGCAGTACGTC. Protein sequence: CASSLGRTNEQYV.

The chain uses TRBV6-6 and TRBJ1-1; possibly TRBD1 for D (5 bases). V lost 6 bases, J lost 5 bases, and 16 bases lay in between. CDR1 is MNHNY and CDR2 is SVGAGI in the germline V gene (reference sequence). The CDR3 is made up of 14 amino acids. CDR3 protein: CASSPQGGMTEAFF. DNA of the CDR3: TGTGCCAGCAGCCCCCAGGGTGGTATGACTGAAGCTTTCTTT.

J is TRBJ1-4 and V is TRBV25-1; TRBD1 is a possible D gene (5 bases). Germline assignment: CDR1 MGHDK and CDR2 SYGVNS. Trimming shortened V by 3 bases and J by 4 bases, and 15 bases separated the two germline ends. The CDR3 contains 16 residues. The CDR3 nucleotides read TGTGCCAGCAGTGATCTGGGGGGTCTTGGTAATGAAAAACTGTTTTTT. This gives the protein CASSDLGGLGNEKLFF. Full variable domain (rest looked up from reference TRBV25-1 and TRBJ1-4): EADIYQTPRYLVIGTGKKITLECSQTMGHDKMYWYQQDPGMELHLIHYSYGVNSTEKGDLSSESTVSRIRTEHFPLTLESARPSHTSQYLCASSDLGGLGNEKLFFGSGTQLSVL.

The chain links TRBV18 to TRBJ1-2; 9 bases match TRBD1. The junction had 10 bases not matched to a gene; V was cut back by 6 bases and J by 5 bases. The CDR3 covers 15 residues. Germline CDR1 is KGHSH and CDR2 is LQKENI. The CDR3 DNA sequence: TGTGCCAGCTCGCAAGGACAGGGGAGGAGTTATGGCTACACCTTC. It encodes CASSQGQGRSYGYTF.

The rearrangement uses TRBV9 and TRBJ2-1, with 13 bases aligning to TRBD2. Germline lookup yields CDR1 SGDLS and CDR2 YYNGEE. The CDR3 extends over 17 amino acids. The V gene end was trimmed by 3 bases and the J gene end by 7 bases; junction bases not matched to a gene: 10. As DNA, the CDR3 is TGTGCCAGCAGCGGGGGGACTAGCGGGGTCACTAGGAATGAGCAGTTCTTC. It is translated as CASSGGTSGVTRNEQFF.

A single count supports this clone. The chain uses TRBV19 and TRBJ1-1; TRBD1 agrees at 8 bases. In germline, CDR1 is LNHDA, CDR2 SQIVND (reference sequence). The CDR3 has 14 residues. V was clipped by 7 bases and J by 5 bases; unmatched bases: 9. CDR3 amino acids: CASTRTGTGTEAFF. The CDR3 coding sequence is TGTGCCAGTACCCGTACGGGGACAGGTACTGAAGCTTTCTTT.

This clone showed up just a few times. The chain combines TRBV7-9 with TRBJ1-2; D possibly corresponds to TRBD1 (5 bases). The CDR3 is 15 residues long. Germline loops: CDR1 SEHNR, CDR2 FQNEAQ (reference sequence). Trimming removed 3 bases at V and 2 bases at J, with 13 bases between. The CDR3 region has the DNA TGTGCCAGCAGCTTGCGACAGATCCAGAACTATGGCTACACCTTC. Its translation: CASSLRQIQNYGYTF.

The V call is TRBV2, the J call TRBJ2-3, with D possibly matching TRBD1 (5 bases). Trimming stripped 7 bases from V and 1 base from J, with 18 bases between. This CDR3 region has 16 residues. The germline V gene encodes CDR1 SNHLY and CDR2 FYNNEI. The DNA for the CDR3 is TGTGCCAGCATTTTGCTCGGGCTAGGGGGCACAGATACGCAGTATTTT. It codes for CASILLGLGGTDTQYF.

The chain has TRBV29-1 and TRBJ2-5; possibly TRBD1 for D (6 bases). The CDR3 totals 13 residues. V was trimmed by 5 bases and J by 5 bases, leaving 15 bases between them. CDR1 is SQVTM and CDR2 is ANQGSEA in the germline V gene. The CDR3 spells CSVSQGRRETQYF. The CDR3 region has the DNA TGCAGCGTTAGTCAGGGGCGCAGGGAGACCCAGTACTTC.